Sequencing of this T cell receptor beta chain was carried out in a study of T-cell reconstitution after alpha-beta-depleted transplantation in children. Overall study findings and caveats: In patients about two months after transplant, alpha-beta T cells reportedly arose from several hundred expanded graft clones. Newly generated T cells supplied most T-cell counts and diversity one year post-transplant. Surviving recipient T cells and thymic progenitors accounted for the high day-60 TCRbeta diversity observed in some patients.

This clonotype was found a few times. What it binds is not known. Trimming cost V 7 bases and J 5 bases; bases outside gene matches: 5. CDR1 is DFQATT, CDR2 SNEGSKA, per germline (reference sequence). This CDR3 contains 13 residues. Unique molecular identifiers were used to barcode this TCRbeta library. TCRdb reprocessed the PCR reads via MiXCR and lists one record per CDR3 protein. The table shows 300,000 to 350,000 distinct CDR3 sequences, with more than 20% occurring only once. The chain employs TRBV20-1 and TRBJ1-4; 9 bases match TRBD1. Sequenced material: PBMCs, mostly from graft donor cells, taken 180 days after TCRalphabeta/CD19-depleted stem cell transplant. The clonotype was recovered from a male patient younger than 18 who had a stem cell transplant for acute lymphoblastic leukemia, so the T cells may come from the graft donor. In DNA form, the CDR3 reads TGCAGTGTCCTACAGGGGGCAAATGAAAAACTGTTTTTT. As protein: CSVLQGANEKLFF.